These T cell receptor beta chains were read from a single sample in a study of control samples from healthy donors and cancer patients. Some clones are missing from TCRdb's copy, which holds only in-frame ones; the method was immunoSEQ multiplex PCR. Of some 120,000 clones in the sample, roughly nine tenths were seen once. Sequencing was done on a sample of PBMCs. Receptors were obtained from a woman aged 45-60 years with colorectal cancer. The CDR3 runs from the conserved cysteine through the conserved F or W. The D gene is left open where the match is weak.

v_gene	j_gene	d_gene	CDR3aa
TRBV12-3/TRBV12-4	TRBJ1-5	.	CASSLGSNQPQHF
TRBV6-5	TRBJ1-1	.	CASSNQGVAFF
TRBV29-1	TRBJ2-6	.	CSVSTEEYFSGANVLTF
TRBV6-1	TRBJ1-1	.	CASSDRDGRFF
TRBV10-3	TRBJ2-1	.	CAISESRVGQFF
TRBV20-1	TRBJ1-1	.	CSAKMNTEAFF
TRBV19	TRBJ1-1	.	CASSMQAVGEAFF
TRBV6-5	TRBJ2-7	.	CASSYFQGKYEQYF
TRBV9	TRBJ1-3	.	CASSVGDFSGNTIYF
TRBV19	TRBJ2-7	TRBD2	CASSTSGGYEQYF
TRBV29-1	TRBJ2-1	.	CSVDDGGAYNEQFF
TRBV19	TRBJ2-1	TRBD1	CASSTRDRAGVRYNEQFF
TRBV2	TRBJ2-3	TRBD1	CASSPEGTGAGTDTQYF
TRBV19	TRBJ2-7	TRBD2	CASSIGGGADEQYF
TRBV7-8	TRBJ1-1	.	CASSLGGSRTEAFF
TRBV28	TRBJ2-2	TRBD1	CASSLWSNWTGRYTGELFF
TRBV14	TRBJ2-6	.	CASSQEPANVLTF
TRBV21-1	TRBJ1-4	.	CASSKGLLGAPNEKLFF
TRBV13	TRBJ1-1	.	CASSRTATPMNTEAFF
TRBV3-1/TRBV3-2	TRBJ1-6	.	CASSQESLPWNSPLHF
TRBV5-1	TRBJ2-5	.	CASSLDGVEETQYF
TRBV6-1	TRBJ1-1	TRBD1	CASSEGEEGAAF
TRBV30	TRBJ2-5	.	CAWSAVGGSDF
TRBV6-1	TRBJ1-5	TRBD1	CASSEGRGTGADQPQHF
TRBV30	TRBJ1-5	.	CAWSVIMLRGGRNQPQHF
TRBV6-1	TRBJ1-1	.	CASSETANTEAFF
TRBV5-5	TRBJ2-4	.	CASSPAGTKNIQYF
TRBV13	TRBJ1-4	.	CASRASGRATREKLFF
TRBV4-1	TRBJ2-3	.	CASSQGLGPNTQYF
TRBV7-8	TRBJ1-1	.	CASSTSRGSLGTEAFF
TRBV18	TRBJ1-2	.	CASSPDPGVTNYGYTF
TRBV27	TRBJ1-4	.	CASSLVRQHNEKLFF
TRBV30	TRBJ2-3	TRBD1	CAWSKRQGIADTQYF
TRBV7-9	TRBJ2-5	.	CASSPRGPETQYF
TRBV2	TRBJ1-1	.	CASTRGGTEAFF
TRBV15	TRBJ1-3	TRBD1	CATRDRAGGNTIYF
TRBV14	TRBJ2-1	TRBD2	CASSRKREGIHNEQFF
TRBV29-1	TRBJ1-3	.	CSVEGVGNTIYF
TRBV10-3	TRBJ2-7	.	CAARGGTYEQYF
TRBV29-1	TRBJ2-1	TRBD2	CSVEGASGSNEQFF
TRBV29-1	TRBJ2-1	TRBD1	CSARQGGSNEQFF
TRBV9	TRBJ2-1	TRBD2	CASSPSSGRGYNEQFF
TRBV5-4	TRBJ2-1	TRBD1	CASSPRQGWEQFF
TRBV2	TRBJ2-1	TRBD1	CASSSRQTGTFHFSSYNEQFF
TRBV19	TRBJ1-3	.	CASREGSSGNTIYF
TRBV10-3	TRBJ2-5	TRBD2	CAISGASGSSAETQYF
TRBV10-3	TRBJ2-2	TRBD1	CAISTGGRGTGELFF
TRBV30	TRBJ2-2	TRBD2	CAWKGGAGTGELFF
TRBV5-1	TRBJ2-2	.	CASSLGQMQPGELFF
TRBV28	TRBJ1-5	.	CASRNSPGGSNQPQHF
TRBV10-3	TRBJ1-2	TRBD1	CAISESLTGAAGGVNNYGYTF
TRBV28	TRBJ2-1	.	CASSPTPTGEAEQFF
TRBV15	TRBJ2-7	.	CATSRDYREVYEQYF
TRBV12-5	TRBJ1-4	.	CASGIGDATNEKLFF